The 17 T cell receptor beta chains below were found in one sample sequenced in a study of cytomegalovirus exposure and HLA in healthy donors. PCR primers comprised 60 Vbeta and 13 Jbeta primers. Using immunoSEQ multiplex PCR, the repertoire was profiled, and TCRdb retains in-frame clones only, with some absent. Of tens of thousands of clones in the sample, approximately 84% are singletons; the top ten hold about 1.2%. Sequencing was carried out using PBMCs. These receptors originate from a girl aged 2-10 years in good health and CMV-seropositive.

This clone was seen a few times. CDR3 in amino acids: CASSSPLGQFF. The CDR3 bases are TGTGCCAGCAGTTCACCCCTCGGGCAGTTCTTC. The V call is TRBV27, the J call TRBJ2-1; no clear D. V lost 4 bases and J 12 bases, leaving 10 bases between the germline ends. The CDR3 is 11 amino acids. CDR1 MNHEY and CDR2 SMNVEV come from the germline V gene (reference sequence).

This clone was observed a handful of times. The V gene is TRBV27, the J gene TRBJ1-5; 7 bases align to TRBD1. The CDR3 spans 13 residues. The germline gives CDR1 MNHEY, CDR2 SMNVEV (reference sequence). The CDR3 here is CATKGAPNQPQHF. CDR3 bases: TGTGCAACAAAGGGGGCTCCTAATCAGCCCCAGCATTTT.

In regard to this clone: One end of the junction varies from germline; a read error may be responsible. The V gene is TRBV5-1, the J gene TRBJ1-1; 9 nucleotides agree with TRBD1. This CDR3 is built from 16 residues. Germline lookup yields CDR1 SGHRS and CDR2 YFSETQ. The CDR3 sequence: CVSRRTMDRGNTEAFF. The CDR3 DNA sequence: TGCGTCAGCAGGCGGACGATGGACAGGGGGAACACTGAAGCTTTCTTT.

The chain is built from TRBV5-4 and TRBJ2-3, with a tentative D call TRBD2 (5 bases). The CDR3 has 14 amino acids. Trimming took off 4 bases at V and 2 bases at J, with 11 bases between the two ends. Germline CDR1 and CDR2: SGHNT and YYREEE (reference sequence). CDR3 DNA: TGTGCCAGCAGCCTGCGGGCAATCACAGATACGCAGTATTTT. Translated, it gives CASSLRAITDTQYF.

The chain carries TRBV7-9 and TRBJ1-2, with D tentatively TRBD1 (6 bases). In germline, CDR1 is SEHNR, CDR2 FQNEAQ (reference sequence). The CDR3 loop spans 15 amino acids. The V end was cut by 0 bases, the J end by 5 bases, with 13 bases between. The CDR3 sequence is CASSLAGARDYGYTF. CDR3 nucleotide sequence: TGTGCCAGCAGCTTAGCGGGGGCAAGAGATTATGGCTACACCTTC.

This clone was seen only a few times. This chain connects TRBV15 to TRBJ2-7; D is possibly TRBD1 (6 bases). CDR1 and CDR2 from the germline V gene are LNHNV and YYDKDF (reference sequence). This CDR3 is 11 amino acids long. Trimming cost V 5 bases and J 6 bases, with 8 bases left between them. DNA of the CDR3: TGTGCCACCAGCTTACAGGGCGAGCAGTACTTC. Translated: CATSLQGEQYF.

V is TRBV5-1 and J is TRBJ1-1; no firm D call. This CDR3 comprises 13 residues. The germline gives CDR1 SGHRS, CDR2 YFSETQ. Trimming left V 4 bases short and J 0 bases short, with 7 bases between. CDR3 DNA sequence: TGCGCCAGCAGCCCCACACTGAACACTGAAGCTTTCTTT. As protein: CASSPTLNTEAFF.

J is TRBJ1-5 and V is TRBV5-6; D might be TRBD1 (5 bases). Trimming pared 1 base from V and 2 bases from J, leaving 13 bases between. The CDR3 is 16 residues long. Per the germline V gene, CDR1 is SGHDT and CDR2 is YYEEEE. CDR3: CASSLTAGRGNQPQHF. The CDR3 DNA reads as TGTGCCAGCAGCTTGACAGCGGGGCGCGGCAATCAGCCCCAGCATTTT.

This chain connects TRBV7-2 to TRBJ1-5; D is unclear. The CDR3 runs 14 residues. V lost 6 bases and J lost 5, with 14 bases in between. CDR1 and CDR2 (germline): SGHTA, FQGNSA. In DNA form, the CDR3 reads TGTGCCAGCAGTAGAGGGTCGGGCGATCAGCCCCAGCATTTT. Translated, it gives CASSRGSGDQPQHF. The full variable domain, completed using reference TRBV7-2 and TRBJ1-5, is GAGVSQSPSNKVTEKGKDVELRCDPISGHTALYWYRQSLGQGLEFLIYFQGNSAPDKSGLPSDRFSAERTGGSVSTLTIQRTQQEDSAVYLCASSRGSGDQPQHFGDGTRLSIL.

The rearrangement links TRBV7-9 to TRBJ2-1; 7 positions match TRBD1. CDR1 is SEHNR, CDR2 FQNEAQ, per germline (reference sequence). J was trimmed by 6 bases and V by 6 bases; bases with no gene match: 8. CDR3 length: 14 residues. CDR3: CASSSSRQGNEQFF. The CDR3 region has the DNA TGTGCCAGCAGTTCTTCCCGACAGGGCAATGAGCAGTTCTTC.

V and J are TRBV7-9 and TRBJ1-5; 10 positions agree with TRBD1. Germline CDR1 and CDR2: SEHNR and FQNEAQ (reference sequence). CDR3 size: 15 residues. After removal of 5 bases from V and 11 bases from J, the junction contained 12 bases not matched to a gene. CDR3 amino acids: CASSVGGTGVGAQHF. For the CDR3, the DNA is TGTGCCAGCAGCGTGGGGGGGACAGGGGTAGGAGCCCAGCATTTT.

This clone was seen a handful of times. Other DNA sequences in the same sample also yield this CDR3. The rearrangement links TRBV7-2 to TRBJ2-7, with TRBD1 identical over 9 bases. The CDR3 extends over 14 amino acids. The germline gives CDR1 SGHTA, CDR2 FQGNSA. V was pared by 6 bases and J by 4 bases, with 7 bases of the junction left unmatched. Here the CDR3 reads CASSPGQGRYEQYF. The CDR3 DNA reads TGTGCCAGCAGTCCTGGACAGGGGAGGTACGAGCAGTACTTC.

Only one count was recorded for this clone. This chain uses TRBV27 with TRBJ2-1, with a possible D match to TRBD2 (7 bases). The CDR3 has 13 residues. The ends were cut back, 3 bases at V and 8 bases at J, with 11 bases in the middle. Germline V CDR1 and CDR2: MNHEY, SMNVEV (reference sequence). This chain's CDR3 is CASSFGGGDEQFF. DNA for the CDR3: TGTGCCAGCAGTTTCGGCGGGGGCGATGAGCAGTTCTTC.

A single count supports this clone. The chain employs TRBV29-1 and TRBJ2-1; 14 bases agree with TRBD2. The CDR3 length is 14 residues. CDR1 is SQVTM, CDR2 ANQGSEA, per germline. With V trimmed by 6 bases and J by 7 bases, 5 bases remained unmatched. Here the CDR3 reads CSVGRTSGRNEQFF. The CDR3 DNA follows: TGCAGCGTGGGGAGGACTAGCGGGAGGAATGAGCAGTTCTTC.

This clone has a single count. The CDR3: CASSLGLGGRDYGYTF. CDR3 sequence (DNA): TGCGCCAGCAGCCTTGGCTTAGGGGGTCGCGACTATGGCTACACCTTC. This sequence joins TRBV5-1 and TRBJ1-2, with D maybe TRBD1 (6 bases). This CDR3 has 16 amino acids. Germline V lookup: CDR1 SGHRS, CDR2 YFSETQ. The ends were cut back, 4 bases at V and 3 bases at J, with 19 bases in the middle.

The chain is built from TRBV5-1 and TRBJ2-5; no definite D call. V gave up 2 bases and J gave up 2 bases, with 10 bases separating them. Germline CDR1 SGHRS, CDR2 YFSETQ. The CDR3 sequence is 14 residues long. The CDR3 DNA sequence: TGCGCCAGCAGCTTAGCCCCCGGGCAAGAGACCCAGTACTTC. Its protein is CASSLAPGQETQYF.

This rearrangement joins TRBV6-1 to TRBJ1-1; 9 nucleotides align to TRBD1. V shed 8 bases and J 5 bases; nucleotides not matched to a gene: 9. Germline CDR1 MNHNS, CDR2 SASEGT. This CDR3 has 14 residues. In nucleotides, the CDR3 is TGTGCCAGCGGGTCGGGACAGGGAGGTACTGAAGCTTTCTTT. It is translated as CASGSGQGGTEAFF.